The 3 T cell receptor beta chains below were found in one sample sequenced in a study of T cell changes during pregnancy in multiple sclerosis. Clones were read by immunoSEQ multiplex PCR, and TCRdb kept only the in-frame ones, dropping some. The data show about 40,000 clones, with about 91% seen just once and roughly 0.72% held by the top ten. Sequenced here: CD4+ T cells from peripheral blood mononuclear cells, sampled before pregnancy. These receptor sequences come from a female donor with multiple sclerosis, enrolled in a pregnancy study.

The gene calls are TRBV6-5 and TRBJ2-7, with 10 bases aligning to TRBD1. V was pared by 2 bases and J by 6 bases, with 7 bases of the junction left unmatched. The CDR3 has 15 residues. The V gene's germline CDR1 is MNHEY and CDR2 SVGAGI. Here the CDR3 reads CASSYLRQGAGEQYF. CDR3 DNA: TGTGCCAGCAGTTACCTCCGACAGGGGGCGGGCGAGCAGTACTTC.

V usage is TRBV6-1 and J usage is TRBJ1-1; D possibly corresponds to TRBD1 (5 bases). Germline V gene lookup returns CDR1 MNHNS and CDR2 SASEGT. V lost 2 bases, J lost 10 bases, and 20 bases lay in between. CDR3 size: 15 residues. CDR3 residues: CASSENAGQGGLAFF. In DNA, the CDR3 is TGTGCCAGCAGTGAAAACGCGGGTCAGGGAGGTTTAGCTTTCTTT.

The rearrangement uses TRBV2 and TRBJ1-1; D unresolved. Germline V gene data show CDR1 as SNHLY and CDR2 as FYNNEI. V lost 4 bases, J lost 1 base, and 7 bases lay in between. This CDR3 has 13 amino acids. CDR3 protein: CASSVAGNTEAFF. CDR3 nucleotide sequence: TGTGCCAGCAGTGTGGCGGGGAACACTGAAGCTTTCTTT.